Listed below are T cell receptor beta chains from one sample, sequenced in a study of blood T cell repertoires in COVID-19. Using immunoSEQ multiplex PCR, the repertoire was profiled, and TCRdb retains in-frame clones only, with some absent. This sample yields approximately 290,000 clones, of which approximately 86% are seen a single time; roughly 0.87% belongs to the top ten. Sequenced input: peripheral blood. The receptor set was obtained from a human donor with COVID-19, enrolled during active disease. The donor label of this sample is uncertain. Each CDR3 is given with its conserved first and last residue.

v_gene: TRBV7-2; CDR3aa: CASSGTGDQPQHF
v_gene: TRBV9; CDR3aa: CASSWGGDSNNSPLHF
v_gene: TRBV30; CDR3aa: CAWRLAGSTDTQYF
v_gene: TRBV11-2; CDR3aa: CASSMTGQNEQFF
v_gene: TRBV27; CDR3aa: CASSLQGQRGYDTQYF
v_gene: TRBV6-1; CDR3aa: CASSEGPRRGNTIYF
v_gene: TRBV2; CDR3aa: CASKLEGTSYEQYF
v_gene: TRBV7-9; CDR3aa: CASPSGRADEQFF
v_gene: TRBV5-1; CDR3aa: CASSLGVYNEQFF
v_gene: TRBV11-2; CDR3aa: CASSAYFQGYTF
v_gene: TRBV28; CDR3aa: CATHSPGGTEAFF
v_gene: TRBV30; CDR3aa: CAWGGLAGVTGELFF
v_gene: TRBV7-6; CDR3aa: CASSWGGSNQPQHF
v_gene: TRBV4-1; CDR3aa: CASRPAPRGANYGYTF
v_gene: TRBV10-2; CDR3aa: CASSLSIQGGTEAFF
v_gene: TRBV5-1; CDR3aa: CASSFTGSGANVLTF
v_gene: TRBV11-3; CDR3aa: CASSSGSYNEQFF
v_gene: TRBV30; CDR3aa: CAWSGQGGYTF
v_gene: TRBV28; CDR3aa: CASNKNNYGYTF
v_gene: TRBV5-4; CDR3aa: CASSPPGELYTEAFF